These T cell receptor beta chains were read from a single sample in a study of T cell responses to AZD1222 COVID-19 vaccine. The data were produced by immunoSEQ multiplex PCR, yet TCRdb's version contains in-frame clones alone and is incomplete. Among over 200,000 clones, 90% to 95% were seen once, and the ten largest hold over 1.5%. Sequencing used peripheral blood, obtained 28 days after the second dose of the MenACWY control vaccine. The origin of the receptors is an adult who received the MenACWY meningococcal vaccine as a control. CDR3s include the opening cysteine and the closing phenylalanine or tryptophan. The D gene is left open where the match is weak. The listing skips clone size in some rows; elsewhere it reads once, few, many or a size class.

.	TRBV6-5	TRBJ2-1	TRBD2	CASSLAGGHNEQFF	TGTGCCAGCAGTTTAGCGGGGGGGCACAATGAGCAGTTCTTC
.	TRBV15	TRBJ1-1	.	CATSLPAGGTNTEAFF	TGTGCCACCAGCTTACCGGCGGGAGGGACGAACACTGAAGCTTTCTTT
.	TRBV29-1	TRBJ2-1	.	CSFGSYLRGNEQFF	TGCAGCTTCGGGAGTTACCTCAGGGGCAATGAGCAGTTCTTC
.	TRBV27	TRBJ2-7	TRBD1	CASSLSRQGASYEQYF	TGTGCCAGCAGTTTATCGCGTCAGGGGGCATCCTACGAGCAGTACTTC
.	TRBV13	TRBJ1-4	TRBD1	CASSSPGQANEKLFF	TGTGCCAGCAGCTCACCGGGACAGGCTAATGAAAAACTGTTTTTT
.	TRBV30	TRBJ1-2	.	CAWSKQGVPYTF	TGTGCCTGGAGTAAACAGGGCGTGCCCTACACCTTC
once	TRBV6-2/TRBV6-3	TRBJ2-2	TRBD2	CASSFLAPGLAAKGNTGELFF	TGTGCCAGCAGTTTTCTCGCTCCGGGACTAGCGGCGAAGGGGAACACCGGGGAGCTGTTTTTT
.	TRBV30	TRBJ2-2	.	CAWKPSTSRGTGELFF	TGTGCCTGGAAACCTTCGACCAGCCGGGGCACCGGGGAGCTGTTTTTT
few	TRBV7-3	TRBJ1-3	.	CASSSRVWAGNTIYF	TGTGCCAGCAGCTCCAGGGTTTGGGCTGGAAACACCATATATTTT
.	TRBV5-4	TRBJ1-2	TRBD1	CASSLMGQGHYGYTF	TGTGCCAGCAGCTTGATGGGACAGGGCCATTATGGCTACACCTTC
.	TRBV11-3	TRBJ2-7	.	CASILQSSATGQNEQYF	TGTGCCAGCATCTTACAAAGCTCCGCAACAGGGCAGAACGAGCAGTACTTC
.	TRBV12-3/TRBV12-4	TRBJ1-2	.	CASGGLYGYTF	TGTGCCAGCGGAGGCCTCTATGGCTACACCTTC
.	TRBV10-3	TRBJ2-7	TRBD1	CAIGGTGSVNEQYF	TGTGCCATCGGGGGGACAGGGTCAGTGAACGAGCAGTACTTC
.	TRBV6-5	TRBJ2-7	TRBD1	CASRPGTDGFWEQYF	TGTGCCAGCAGACCAGGGACAGACGGGTTCTGGGAGCAGTACTTC
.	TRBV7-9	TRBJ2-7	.	CASSPTETYYEQYF	TGTGCCAGCAGCCCGACGGAAACCTACTACGAGCAGTACTTC
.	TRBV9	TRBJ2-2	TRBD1	CASSGGTGGELFF	TGTGCCAGCAGCGGCGGGACAGGAGGGGAGCTGTTTTTT
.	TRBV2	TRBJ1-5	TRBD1	CATASTGVGNQPQHF	TGTGCCACGGCTTCTACAGGGGTCGGCAATCAGCCCCAGCATTTT
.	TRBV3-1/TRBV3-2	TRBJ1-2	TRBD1	CASSQDQGVNYGYTF	TGTGCCAGCAGCCAAGACCAGGGGGTGAACTATGGCTACACCTTC
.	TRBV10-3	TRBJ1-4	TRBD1	CAISGTENEKLFF	TGTGCCATCAGCGGGACAGAAAACGAAAAACTGTTTTTT
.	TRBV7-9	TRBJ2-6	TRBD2	CASLSGGRVANVLTF	TGTGCCAGCCTCTCGGGTGGGAGGGTGGCCAACGTCCTGACTTTC
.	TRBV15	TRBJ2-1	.	CATSSRVLNAAYNEQFF	TGTGCCACCAGCAGCCGGGTCCTGAACGCGGCCTACAATGAGCAGTTCTTC
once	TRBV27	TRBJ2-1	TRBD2	CASSLAGDTYNEQFF	TGTGCCAGCAGTCTAGCGGGAGACACCTACAATGAGCAGTTCTTC
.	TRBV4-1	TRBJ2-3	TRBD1	CASSLGQDTDTQYF	TGCGCCAGCAGCCTCGGACAGGACACAGATACGCAGTATTTT
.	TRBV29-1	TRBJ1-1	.	CSVETHSRLENTEAFF	TGCAGCGTTGAGACCCACAGTCGGCTAGAGAACACTGAAGCTTTCTTT
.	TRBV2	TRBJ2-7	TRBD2	CASSRTVWAGVIREQYF	TGTGCCAGCAGTAGGACCGTTTGGGCGGGAGTTATCCGCGAGCAGTACTTC
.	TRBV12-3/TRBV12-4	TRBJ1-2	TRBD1	CASSTDRGYGYTF	TGTGCCAGTTCTACGGACAGGGGGTATGGCTACACCTTC
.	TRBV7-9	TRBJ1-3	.	CASSSSGSSGNTIYF	TGTGCCAGCAGCAGTTCAGGTAGCTCTGGAAACACCATATATTTT
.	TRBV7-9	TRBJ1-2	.	CASSPPLQGDYGYTF	TGTGCCAGCAGCCCTCCCCTCCAGGGTGACTATGGCTACACCTTC
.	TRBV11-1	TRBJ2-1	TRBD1	CASSLDLQGGEQFF	TGTGCCAGCAGCTTAGATTTACAGGGGGGTGAGCAGTTCTTC
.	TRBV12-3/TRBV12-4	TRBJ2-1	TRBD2	CASRTSGNEQFF	TGTGCCAGCAGGACTAGCGGCAATGAGCAGTTCTTC